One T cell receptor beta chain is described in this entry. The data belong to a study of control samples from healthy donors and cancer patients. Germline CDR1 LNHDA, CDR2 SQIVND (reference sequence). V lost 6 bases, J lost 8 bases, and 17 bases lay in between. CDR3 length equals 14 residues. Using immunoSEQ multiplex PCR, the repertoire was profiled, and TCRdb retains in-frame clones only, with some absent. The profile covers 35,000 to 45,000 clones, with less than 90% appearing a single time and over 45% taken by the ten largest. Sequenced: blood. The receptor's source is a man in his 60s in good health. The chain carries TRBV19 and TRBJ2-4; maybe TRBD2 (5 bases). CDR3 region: CASSPLASGYIQYF. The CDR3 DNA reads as TGTGCCAGTAGCCCCCTTGCTTCGGGGTACATTCAGTACTTC.